The 32 T cell receptor beta chains presented below share a single source sample, sequenced in a study of T cell responses to AZD1222 COVID-19 vaccine. Data came from immunoSEQ multiplex PCR; TCRdb stores just in-frame clones and leaves some out. The sample lists 150,000 to 200,000 clones; 90% to 95% were seen once. Sequencing was performed on peripheral blood, taken on day 0 of AZD1222 vaccination. All receptors come from an adult in good health.

The chain joins TRBV7-2 to TRBJ1-1; tentatively, D is TRBD1 (5 bases). Germline V gene data show CDR1 as SGHTA and CDR2 as FQGNSA. CDR3 length equals 18 residues. Trimming pared 4 bases from V and 4 bases from J, leaving 25 bases between. The CDR3 spells CASSSKGSGRVQGTEAFF. The CDR3 DNA reads TGTGCCAGCAGCTCAAAAGGTAGCGGCAGAGTCCAGGGCACTGAAGCTTTCTTT.

The CDR3, as DNA: TGTGCCACCAGCGAAACCGGGACTAGCGGGAGCAATGAGCAGTTCTTC. It codes for CATSETGTSGSNEQFF. The chain joins TRBV15 to TRBJ2-1; 14 nucleotides line up with TRBD2. The CDR3 has 16 residues. V lost 5 bases, J lost 6 bases, and 6 bases stayed unmatched. Per germline, CDR1 LNHNV and CDR2 YYDKDF (reference sequence).

The chain has TRBV6-5 and TRBJ2-7, with D perhaps given as TRBD1 or TRBD2 (6 bases each). This CDR3 comprises 14 residues. Germline lookup yields CDR1 MNHEY and CDR2 SVGAGI. V lost 1 base and J lost 2, with 9 bases in between. The DNA for the CDR3 is TGTGCCAGCAGTTACTTACGGGGGCCCTACGAGCAGTACTTC. This gives the protein CASSYLRGPYEQYF.

This chain links TRBV27 with TRBJ2-5; 8 nucleotides match TRBD1. The trim removed 8 bases at V and 2 bases at J, leaving 7 bases unmatched. CDR3 size: 14 residues. CDR1 is MNHEY and CDR2 is SMNVEV in the germline V gene (reference sequence). The CDR3 bases are TGTGCCAGCTTCAGGGGGCCAGGACAAGAGACCCAGTACTTC. It encodes CASFRGPGQETQYF.

Only a few counts were recorded for this clone. The V gene is TRBV28, the J gene TRBJ2-2, with 8 bases lining up with TRBD2. V gave up 4 bases and J gave up 5 bases; unmatched junction bases: 15. The germline V gene encodes CDR1 MDHEN and CDR2 SYDVKM. This CDR3 region has 18 residues. CDR3: CASSSRLWAGGNTGELFF. CDR3 coding DNA: TGTGCCAGCAGTTCCCGACTATGGGCGGGAGGTAATACCGGGGAGCTGTTTTTT.

V and J are TRBV25-1 and TRBJ2-7; no clear D. CDR1 MGHDK and CDR2 SYGVNS come from the germline V gene. This CDR3 contains 15 residues. V lost 2 bases and J lost 3, with 14 bases in between. CDR3 sequence (DNA): TGTGCCAGCAGTGAACCATCGAAGACGGGCTACGAGCAGTACTTC. Protein sequence: CASSEPSKTGYEQYF.

This clone occurred once. The chain uses TRBV28 and TRBJ1-2, with a weak D call TRBD1 (6 bases). Deletions cut 2 bases from V and 3 bases from J, with 16 bases between. Germline loops: CDR1 MDHEN, CDR2 SYDVKM. CDR3 length: 16 residues. CDR3 loop: CASSLEQVGAHYGYTF. CDR3 nucleotides: TGTGCCAGCAGTTTAGAGCAGGTGGGGGCCCACTATGGCTACACCTTC.

The table lists this clone with a count of one. The V and J genes are TRBV19 and TRBJ1-6; tentative D call: TRBD1 (6 bases). Germline V lookup: CDR1 LNHDA, CDR2 SQIVND (reference sequence). The CDR3 loop spans 15 amino acids. Trimming pared 7 bases from V and 8 bases from J, leaving 18 bases between. The CDR3 loop is CASNGRGTLDSPLHF. The CDR3 nucleotides read TGTGCCAGTAATGGTAGGGGGACCCTCGATTCACCCCTCCACTTT. The full variable domain, in which reference TRBV19 and TRBJ1-6 provide the parts outside the CDR3, is DGGITQSPKYLFRKEGQNVTLSCEQNLNHDAMYWYRQDPGQGLRLIYYSQIVNDFQKGDIAEGYSVSREKKESFPLTVTSAQKNPTAFYLCASNGRGTLDSPLHFGNGTRLTVT.

About this clone: The junction departs from the called germline gene at one end, perhaps through a read error. This chain uses TRBV2 with TRBJ1-6, with 8 bases that match TRBD1. The germline V gene has CDR1 SNHLY and CDR2 FYNNEI. The CDR3 is 14 residues long. CDR3 sequence reads: CASTEGQGDSPLHF. Here the CDR3 DNA reads TGTGCCAGCACTGAAGGACAGGGCGACTCACCCCTCCACTTT. Based on the CDR3 plus reference TRBV2 and TRBJ1-6, the full variable domain is EPEVTQTPSHQVTQMGQEVILRCVPISNHLYFYWYRQILGQKVEFLVSFYNNEISEKSEIFDDQFSVERPDGSNFTLKIRSTKLEDSAMYFCASTEGQGDSPLHFGNGTRLTVT.

V is TRBV11-3 and J is TRBJ1-3, with TRBD1 matching 9 bases. From germline, CDR1 is SGHNT and CDR2 YENEEA. This CDR3 comprises 13 residues. J was trimmed by 7 bases and V by 5 bases; bases with no gene match: 3. Here the CDR3 reads CASSQDRGNTIYF. For the CDR3, the DNA is TGTGCCAGCAGCCAGGACAGGGGTAACACCATATATTTT.

The rearrangement uses TRBV18 and TRBJ2-3; the D is unclear. This CDR3 has 12 amino acids. Germline V gene lookup returns CDR1 KGHSH and CDR2 LQKENI. The V end lost 3 bases, the J end lost 2 bases, and 3 bases lay between the germline ends. CDR3 in amino acids: CASSPTTDTQYF. CDR3 DNA: TGTGCCAGCTCACCTACCACAGATACGCAGTATTTT. Based on the CDR3 plus reference TRBV18 and TRBJ2-3, the full variable domain is NAGVMQNPRHLVRRRGQEARLRCSPMKGHSHVYWYRQLPEEGLKFMVYLQKENIIDESGMPKERFSAEFPKEGPSILRIQQVVRGDSAAYFCASSPTTDTQYFGPGTRLTVL.

The genes are TRBV3-1 (or the pseudogene TRBV3-2) and TRBJ2-3, with D unresolved. Germline CDR1 and CDR2: LGHDT and YNNKEL (reference sequence). The V end lost 0 bases, the J end lost 8 bases, and 9 bases lay between the germline ends. This CDR3 comprises 13 residues. This CDR3 reads CASSQDRWGTQYF. In nucleotides, the CDR3 is TGTGCCAGCAGCCAAGATCGGTGGGGTACGCAGTATTTT.

The gene calls are TRBV5-5 and TRBJ2-6; the D is unclear. CDR3 length equals 15 residues. CDR1 is SGHKS, CDR2 YYEKEE, per germline (reference sequence). With 0 bases removed from V and 2 bases from J, the gap between germline ends came to 6 bases. CDR3 nucleotide sequence: TGTGCCAGCAGCTTGGTGACGGCTGGGGCCAACGTCCTGACTTTC. Encoded protein: CASSLVTAGANVLTF.

The J gene is TRBJ1-1, the V gene TRBV28; 7 bases match TRBD1. Per the germline V gene, CDR1 is MDHEN and CDR2 is SYDVKM. The junction had 6 bases not matched to a gene; V was cut back by 6 bases and J by 5 bases. This CDR3 has 13 amino acids. The CDR3 spells CASSPTGTTEAFF. In DNA, the CDR3 is TGTGCCAGCAGCCCGACAGGGACAACTGAAGCTTTCTTT. The whole variable domain, filled in from reference TRBV28 and TRBJ1-1, reads DVKVTQSSRYLVKRTGEKVFLECVQDMDHENMFWYRQDPGLGLRLIYFSYDVKMKEKGDIPEGYSVSREKKERFSLILESASTNQTSMYLCASSPTGTTEAFFGQGTRLTVV.

The chain combines TRBV10-2 with TRBJ1-5; 8 bases are a match to TRBD1. The CDR3 has 15 residues. V lost 6 bases and J lost 0; bases outside the gene matches: 4. The germline CDR1 and CDR2 sequences are WSHSY and SAAADI. CDR3 DNA sequence: TGCGCCAGCAGGGACAGGGAAAATAGCAATCAGCCCCAGCATTTT. It specifies CASRDRENSNQPQHF.

The chain has TRBV28 and TRBJ1-4; no clear D. The V end lost 6 bases, the J end lost 0 bases, and 14 bases lay between the germline ends. This CDR3 is built from 16 residues. Germline CDR1 is MDHEN and CDR2 is SYDVKM. In DNA form, the CDR3 reads TGTGCCAGCAGCCCCTCCCCGCTTGCAACTAATGAAAAACTGTTTTTT. It is translated as CASSPSPLATNEKLFF.

The rearrangement links TRBV20-1 to TRBJ2-6, with D possibly being TRBD1 (5 bases). Germline assignment: CDR1 DFQATT and CDR2 SNEGSKA (reference sequence). V was trimmed by 3 bases and J by 0 bases, leaving 12 bases between them. This CDR3 has 16 amino acids. CDR3 DNA: TGCAGTGCTAGTAGAGACAGTAGCTCTGGGGCCAACGTCCTGACTTTC. This gives the protein CSASRDSSSGANVLTF.

V is TRBV29-1 and J is TRBJ2-1; D unresolved. V was cut by 5 bases and J by 7 bases, with 21 bases left in between. Germline loops: CDR1 SQVTM, CDR2 ANQGSEA. The CDR3 contains 15 residues. The CDR3 nucleotides are TGCAGCGTTCAAAAAGGTCCCCAAGCAAGGAATGAGCAGTTCTTC. Translation: CSVQKGPQARNEQFF.

This chain joins TRBV15 and TRBJ2-1, with D hard to call. Deletions cut 0 bases from V and 2 bases from J, with 11 bases between. Germline V lookup: CDR1 LNHNV, CDR2 YYDKDF (reference sequence). The CDR3 has 16 residues. CDR3 region: CATSRDYGEAYNEQFF. Here the CDR3 DNA reads TGTGCCACCAGCAGAGATTATGGAGAGGCCTACAATGAGCAGTTCTTC.

This chain uses TRBV5-6 with TRBJ1-2; D may be TRBD1 (5 bases). V gave up 3 bases and J gave up 8 bases, with 17 bases separating them. This CDR3 is built from 14 residues. CDR1 is SGHDT and CDR2 is YYEEEE in the germline V gene. CDR3 sequence: CASSSYNQGYGYTF. The CDR3 coding sequence is TGTGCCAGCAGCTCCTATAATCAGGGTTACGGCTACACCTTC. The variable domain in full, completed from reference TRBV5-6 and TRBJ1-2, reads DAGVTQSPTHLIKTRGQQVTLRCSPKSGHDTVSWYQQALGQGPQFIFQYYEEEERQRGNFPDRFSGHQFPNYSSELNVNALLLGDSALYLCASSSYNQGYGYTFGSGTRLTVV.

This chain links TRBV7-2 with TRBJ2-7; TRBD2 matches 8 bases. The junction had 14 bases not matched to a gene; V was cut back by 1 base and J by 0 bases. The germline V gene encodes CDR1 SGHTA and CDR2 FQGNSA. CDR3 length: 19 amino acids. CDR3 bases: TGTGCCAGCAGCTTAGTTTCCGGGAGGGCACGCTACCTCTCCTACGAGCAGTACTTC. This gives the protein CASSLVSGRARYLSYEQYF. The whole variable domain, filled in from reference TRBV7-2 and TRBJ2-7, reads GAGVSQSPSNKVTEKGKDVELRCDPISGHTALYWYRQSLGQGLEFLIYFQGNSAPDKSGLPSDRFSAERTGGSVSTLTIQRTQQEDSAVYLCASSLVSGRARYLSYEQYFGPGTRLTVT.

This sequence joins TRBV27 and TRBJ1-1, with 7 bases lining up with TRBD1. Looked up from germline, CDR1 is MNHEY and CDR2 is SMNVEV (reference sequence). V lost 5 bases, J lost 4 bases, and 7 bases stayed unmatched. The CDR3 loop spans 14 amino acids. The CDR3 is CASSTRQGRTEAFF. CDR3 coding DNA: TGTGCCAGCAGTACCCGACAGGGACGCACTGAAGCTTTCTTT.

The V gene is TRBV9, the J gene TRBJ1-1; a possible D gene is TRBD1 (5 bases). Deletions cut 2 bases from V and 3 bases from J, with 11 bases between. In germline, CDR1 is SGDLS, CDR2 YYNGEE. The CDR3 runs to 14 residues. The CDR3 protein is CASSVWDEDTEAFF. Written as DNA, the CDR3 is TGTGCCAGCAGCGTGTGGGACGAGGACACTGAAGCTTTCTTT. The entire variable domain, with the rest obtained from reference TRBV9 and TRBJ1-1, is as follows: DSGVTQTPKHLITATGQRVTLRCSPRSGDLSVYWYQQSLDQGLQFLIQYYNGEERAKGNILERFSAQQFPDLHSELNLSSLELGDSALYFCASSVWDEDTEAFFGQGTRLTVV.

The chain joins TRBV15 to TRBJ1-1; no firm D call. CDR1 and CDR2 (germline): LNHNV, YYDKDF (reference sequence). The CDR3 spans 12 residues. V lost 4 bases and J 7 bases, leaving 10 bases between the germline ends. CDR3 in DNA: TGTGCCACCAGCATTAGACGGGGTGAAGCTTTCTTT. Translating it yields CATSIRRGEAFF.

The rearrangement links TRBV12-3 or TRBV12-4 to TRBJ1-4; D unresolved. The CDR3 totals 13 residues. V was shortened by 3 bases and J by 8 bases, with 10 bases between the two germline ends. CDR3 protein: CASSFRTGEKLFF. For the CDR3, the DNA is TGTGCCAGCAGTTTTAGGACGGGGGAAAAACTGTTTTTT.

This rearrangement joins TRBV6-5 to TRBJ2-7, with TRBD1 as a possible D gene (6 bases). Germline V gene sequence: CDR1 MNHEY, CDR2 SVGAGI. Trimming left V 8 bases short and J 3 bases short, with 8 bases between. This CDR3 region has 11 residues. This CDR3 reads CASGGRYEQYF. The DNA of the CDR3 is TGTGCCAGCGGGGGCCGCTACGAGCAGTACTTC.

This rearrangement joins TRBV7-9 to TRBJ1-2; 9 nucleotides line up with TRBD1. Trimming removed 3 bases from V and 8 bases from J; junction bases left unmatched: 7. Germline V CDR1 and CDR2: SEHNR, FQNEAQ (reference sequence). CDR3 length equals 14 residues. CDR3 region: CASSFVQGASGYTF. The CDR3, as DNA: TGTGCCAGCAGCTTCGTACAGGGGGCCTCCGGCTACACCTTC.

V and J are TRBV18 and TRBJ1-5; perhaps TRBD1 as D (5 bases). Germline values: CDR1 KGHSH, CDR2 LQKENI. V lost 2 bases to trimming and J lost 3 bases, with 11 bases between them. The CDR3 is made up of 15 amino acids. In nucleotides, the CDR3 is TGTGCCAGCTCACCAGACAGCGCTCCCAATCAGCCCCAGCATTTT. Translating gives CASSPDSAPNQPQHF.

The DNA for the CDR3 is TGTGCCACCAGTGACGGAGCCCGGGACGAAGCTTTCTTT. This codes for CATSDGARDEAFF. V and J are TRBV24-1 and TRBJ1-1, with a tentative D call TRBD1 (5 bases). The germline V and J ends were trimmed by 4 bases and 8 bases, with 13 bases remaining between them. The V gene's germline CDR1 is KGHDR and CDR2 SFDVKD. This CDR3 has 13 residues.

The sample holds a few counts of this clone. The chain couples TRBV15 to TRBJ1-3; D is unclear. With 0 bases removed from V and 2 bases from J, the gap between germline ends came to 8 bases. The CDR3 extends over 15 amino acids. Germline lookup yields CDR1 LNHNV and CDR2 YYDKDF (reference sequence). CDR3 in amino acids: CATSRDRWTGNTIYF. The DNA for the CDR3 is TGTGCCACCAGCAGAGACCGTTGGACTGGAAACACCATATATTTT.

The chain has TRBV19 and TRBJ1-1, with D possibly being TRBD1 (5 bases). This CDR3 spans 16 amino acids. Per germline, CDR1 LNHDA and CDR2 SQIVND (reference sequence). Trimming left V 6 bases short and J 3 bases short, with 20 bases between. This chain's CDR3 is CASSRSFSGGDTEAFF. CDR3 nucleotides: TGTGCCAGTAGCCGGTCGTTTAGCGGGGGAGACACTGAAGCTTTCTTT.

J is TRBJ2-1 and V is TRBV7-6; 7 bases map to TRBD2. The V gene end was trimmed by 6 bases and the J gene end by 5 bases; junction bases not matched to a gene: 7. The CDR3 extends over 14 amino acids. Germline CDR1 SGHVS, CDR2 FNYEAQ. This CDR3 is CASSPGGSNNEQFF. In nucleotides, the CDR3 is TGTGCCAGCAGTCCGGGGGGTTCTAACAATGAGCAGTTCTTC.